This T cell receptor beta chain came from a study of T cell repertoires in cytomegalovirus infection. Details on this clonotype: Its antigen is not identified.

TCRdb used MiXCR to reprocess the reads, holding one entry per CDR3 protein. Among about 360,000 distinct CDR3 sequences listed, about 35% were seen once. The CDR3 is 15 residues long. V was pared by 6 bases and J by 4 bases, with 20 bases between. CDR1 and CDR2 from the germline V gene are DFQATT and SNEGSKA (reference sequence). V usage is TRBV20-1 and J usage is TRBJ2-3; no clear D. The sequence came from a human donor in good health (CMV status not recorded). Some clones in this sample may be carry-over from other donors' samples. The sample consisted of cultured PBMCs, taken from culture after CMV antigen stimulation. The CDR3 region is CSASLLGSGPDTQYF. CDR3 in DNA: TGCAGTGCAAGCTTGTTAGGTTCCGGACCAGATACGCAGTATTTT.